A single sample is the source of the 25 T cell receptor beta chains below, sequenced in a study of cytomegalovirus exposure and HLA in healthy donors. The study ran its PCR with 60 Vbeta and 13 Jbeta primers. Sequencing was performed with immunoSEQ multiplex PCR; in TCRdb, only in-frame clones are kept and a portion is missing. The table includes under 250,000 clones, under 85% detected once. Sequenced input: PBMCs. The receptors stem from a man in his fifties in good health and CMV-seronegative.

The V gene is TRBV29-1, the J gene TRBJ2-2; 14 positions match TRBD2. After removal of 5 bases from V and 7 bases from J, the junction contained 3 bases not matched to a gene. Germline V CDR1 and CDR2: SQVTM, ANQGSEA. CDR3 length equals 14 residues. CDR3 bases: TGCAGCGTTAGACTAGCGGGAGGGGTCGGGGAGCTGTTTTTT. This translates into CSVRLAGGVGELFF.

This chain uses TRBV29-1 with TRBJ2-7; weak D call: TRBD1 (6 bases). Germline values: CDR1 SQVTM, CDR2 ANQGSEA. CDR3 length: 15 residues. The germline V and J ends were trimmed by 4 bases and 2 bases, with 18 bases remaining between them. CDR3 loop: CSVVGIQGQTYEQYF. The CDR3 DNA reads TGCAGCGTTGTAGGTATCCAGGGACAAACCTACGAGCAGTACTTC.

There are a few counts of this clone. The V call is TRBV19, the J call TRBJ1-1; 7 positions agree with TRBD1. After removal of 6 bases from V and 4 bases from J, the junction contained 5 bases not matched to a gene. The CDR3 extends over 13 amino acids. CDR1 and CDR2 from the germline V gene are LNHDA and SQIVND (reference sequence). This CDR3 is CASRLQGVTEAFF. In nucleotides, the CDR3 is TGTGCCAGTAGACTGCAGGGGGTCACTGAAGCTTTCTTT.

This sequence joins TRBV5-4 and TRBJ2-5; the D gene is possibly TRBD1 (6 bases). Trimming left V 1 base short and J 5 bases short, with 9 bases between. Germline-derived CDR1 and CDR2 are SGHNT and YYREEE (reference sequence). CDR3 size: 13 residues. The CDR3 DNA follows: TGTGCCAGCAGCTTGCCCAGGGGCGAGACCCAGTACTTC. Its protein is CASSLPRGETQYF.

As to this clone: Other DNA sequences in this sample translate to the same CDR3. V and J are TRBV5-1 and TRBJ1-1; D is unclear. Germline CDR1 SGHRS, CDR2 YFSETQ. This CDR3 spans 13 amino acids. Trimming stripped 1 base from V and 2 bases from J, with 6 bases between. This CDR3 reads CASSLSSNTEAFF. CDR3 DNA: TGCGCCAGCAGCTTGTCCAGTAACACTGAAGCTTTCTTT.

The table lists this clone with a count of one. The CDR3 DNA sequence: TGTGCCAGCAGTTACTTCCGGACAGGGAAGAACTATGGCTACACCTTC. The encoded protein is CASSYFRTGKNYGYTF. The gene calls are TRBV6-5 and TRBJ1-2, with 8 bases lining up with TRBD1. J gave up 2 bases and V 1 base, and 6 bases lay outside the gene matches. CDR1 MNHEY and CDR2 SVGAGI come from the germline V gene. CDR3 length equals 16 residues.

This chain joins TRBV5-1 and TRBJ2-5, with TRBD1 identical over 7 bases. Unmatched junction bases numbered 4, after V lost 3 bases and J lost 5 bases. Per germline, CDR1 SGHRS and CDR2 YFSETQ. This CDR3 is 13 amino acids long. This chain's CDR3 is CASSSQGKETQYF. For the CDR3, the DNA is TGCGCCAGCAGCTCACAGGGGAAGGAGACCCAGTACTTC.

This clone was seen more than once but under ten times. The chain's CDR3 is CASSPAGGSLEAFF. Written as DNA, the CDR3 is TGTGCCAGCTCACCCGCGGGGGGGAGCCTTGAAGCTTTCTTT. This sequence joins TRBV18 and TRBJ1-1; D possibly corresponds to TRBD1 (5 bases). Trimming took 3 bases from V and 7 from J, leaving 15 bases between them. CDR1 and CDR2 from the germline V gene are KGHSH and LQKENI. The CDR3 runs 14 residues.

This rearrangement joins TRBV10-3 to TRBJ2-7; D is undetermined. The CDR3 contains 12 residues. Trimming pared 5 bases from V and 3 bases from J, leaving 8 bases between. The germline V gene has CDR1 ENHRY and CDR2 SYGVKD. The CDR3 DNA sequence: TGTGCCATCAGTCTAGGATACTACGAGCAGTACTTC. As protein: CAISLGYYEQYF.

This chain's CDR3 is CASSALGGNTEAFF. The CDR3 DNA is TGCGCCAGCAGTGCCCTGGGGGGAAACACTGAAGCTTTCTTT. The chain is built from TRBV5-1 and TRBJ1-1; maybe TRBD1 (5 bases). CDR3 length: 14 residues. Germline loops: CDR1 SGHRS, CDR2 YFSETQ. The V gene lost 5 bases and the J gene lost 2 bases, with 13 bases spanning the gap.

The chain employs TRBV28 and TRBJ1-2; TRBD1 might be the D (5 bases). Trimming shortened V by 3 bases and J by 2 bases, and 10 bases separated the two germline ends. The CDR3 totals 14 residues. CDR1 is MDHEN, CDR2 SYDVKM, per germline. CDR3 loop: CASSLQGANYGYTF. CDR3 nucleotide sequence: TGTGCCAGCAGTTTGCAGGGCGCCAACTATGGCTACACCTTC.

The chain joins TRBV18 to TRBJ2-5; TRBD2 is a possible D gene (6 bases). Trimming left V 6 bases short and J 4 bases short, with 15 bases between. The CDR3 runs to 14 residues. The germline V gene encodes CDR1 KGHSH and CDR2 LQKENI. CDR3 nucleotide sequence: TGTGCCAGCTCTCCAGCGGGTGTACTAGAGACCCAGTACTTC. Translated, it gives CASSPAGVLETQYF.

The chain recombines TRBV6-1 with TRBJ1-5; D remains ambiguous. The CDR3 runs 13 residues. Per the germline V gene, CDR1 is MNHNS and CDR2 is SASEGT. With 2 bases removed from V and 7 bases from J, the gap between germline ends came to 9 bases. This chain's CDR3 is CASSEIDSQPQHF. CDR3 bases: TGTGCCAGCAGTGAAATCGACTCCCAGCCCCAGCATTTT.

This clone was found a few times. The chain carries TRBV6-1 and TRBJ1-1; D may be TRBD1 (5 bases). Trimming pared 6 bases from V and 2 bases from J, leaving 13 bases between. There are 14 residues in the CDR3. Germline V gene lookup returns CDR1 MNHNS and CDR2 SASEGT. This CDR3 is CASRVTAGNTEAFF. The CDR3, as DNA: TGTGCCAGCAGAGTGACAGCGGGCAACACTGAAGCTTTCTTT.

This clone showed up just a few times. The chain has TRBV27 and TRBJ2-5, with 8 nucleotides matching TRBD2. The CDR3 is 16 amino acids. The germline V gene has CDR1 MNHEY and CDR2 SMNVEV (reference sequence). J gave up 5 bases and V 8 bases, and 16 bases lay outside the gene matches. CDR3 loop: CASDKPWSGSLETQYF. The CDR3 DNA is TGTGCCAGCGACAAGCCGTGGAGCGGGAGCTTGGAGACCCAGTACTTC.

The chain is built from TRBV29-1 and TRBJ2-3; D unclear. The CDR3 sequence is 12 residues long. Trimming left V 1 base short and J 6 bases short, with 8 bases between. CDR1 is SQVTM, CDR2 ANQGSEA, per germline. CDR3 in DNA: TGCAGCGTTGAAGTCGCCGCGGATACGCAGTATTTT. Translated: CSVEVAADTQYF.

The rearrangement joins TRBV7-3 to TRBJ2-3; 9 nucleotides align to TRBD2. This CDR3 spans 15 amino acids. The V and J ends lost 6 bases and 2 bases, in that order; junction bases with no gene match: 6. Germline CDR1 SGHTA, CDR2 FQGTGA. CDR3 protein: CASSSLAGATDTQYF. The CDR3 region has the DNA TGTGCCAGCAGTTCTTTAGCGGGAGCCACAGATACGCAGTATTTT. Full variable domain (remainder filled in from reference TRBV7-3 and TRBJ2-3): GAGVSQTPSNKVTEKGKYVELRCDPISGHTALYWYRQSLGQGPEFLIYFQGTGAADDSGLPNDRFFAVRPEGSVSTLKIQRTERGDSAVYLCASSSLAGATDTQYFGPGTRLTVL.

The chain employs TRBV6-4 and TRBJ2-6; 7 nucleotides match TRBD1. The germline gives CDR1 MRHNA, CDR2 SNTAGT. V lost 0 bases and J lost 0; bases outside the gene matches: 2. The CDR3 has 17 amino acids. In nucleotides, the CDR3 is TGTGCCAGCAGTGACTCAGGGACAGCCTCTGGGGCCAACGTCCTGACTTTC. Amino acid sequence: CASSDSGTASGANVLTF.

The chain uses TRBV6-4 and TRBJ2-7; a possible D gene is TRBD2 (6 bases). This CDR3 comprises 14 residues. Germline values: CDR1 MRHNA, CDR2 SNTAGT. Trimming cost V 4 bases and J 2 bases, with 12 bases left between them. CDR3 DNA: TGTGCCAGCAGTGCCTTCGGGGGAGCCTACGAGCAGTACTTC. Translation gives CASSAFGGAYEQYF.

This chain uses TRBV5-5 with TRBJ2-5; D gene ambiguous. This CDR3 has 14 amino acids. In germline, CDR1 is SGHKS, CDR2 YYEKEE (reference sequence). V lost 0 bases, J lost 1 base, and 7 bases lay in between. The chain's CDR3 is CASSLAASQETQYF. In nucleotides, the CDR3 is TGTGCCAGCAGCTTGGCCGCCAGCCAAGAGACCCAGTACTTC.

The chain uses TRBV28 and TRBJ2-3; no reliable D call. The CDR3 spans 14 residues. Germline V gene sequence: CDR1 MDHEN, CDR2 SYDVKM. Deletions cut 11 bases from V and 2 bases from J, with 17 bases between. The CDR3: CAGSYGSHTDTQYF. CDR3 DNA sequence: TGTGCCGGTTCATACGGGTCGCACACAGATACGCAGTATTTT.

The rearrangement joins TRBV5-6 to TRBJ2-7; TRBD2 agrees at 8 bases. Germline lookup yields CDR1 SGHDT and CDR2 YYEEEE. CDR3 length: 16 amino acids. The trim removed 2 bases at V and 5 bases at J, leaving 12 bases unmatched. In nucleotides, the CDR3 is TGTGCCAGCAGCTTTATCGGGAGGGCCGAGGTAGACGAGCAGTACTTC. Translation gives CASSFIGRAEVDEQYF.

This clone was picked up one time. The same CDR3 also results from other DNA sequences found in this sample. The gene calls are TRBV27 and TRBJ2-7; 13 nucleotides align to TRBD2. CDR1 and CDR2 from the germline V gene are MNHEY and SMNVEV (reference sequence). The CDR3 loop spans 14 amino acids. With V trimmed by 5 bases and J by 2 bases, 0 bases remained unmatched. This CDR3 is CASSGLAGAYEQYF. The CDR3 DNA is TGTGCCAGCAGTGGACTAGCGGGAGCCTACGAGCAGTACTTC.

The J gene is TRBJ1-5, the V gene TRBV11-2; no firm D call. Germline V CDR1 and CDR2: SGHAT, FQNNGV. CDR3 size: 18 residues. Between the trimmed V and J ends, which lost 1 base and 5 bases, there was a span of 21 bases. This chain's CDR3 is CASSLGARDRAGDQPQHF. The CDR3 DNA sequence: TGTGCCAGCAGCTTAGGCGCCCGTGACCGCGCCGGGGATCAGCCCCAGCATTTT.

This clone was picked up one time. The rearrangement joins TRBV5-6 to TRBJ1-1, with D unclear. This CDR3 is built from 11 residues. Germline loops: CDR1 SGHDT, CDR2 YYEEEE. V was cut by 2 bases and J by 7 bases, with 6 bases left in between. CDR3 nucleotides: TGTGCCAGCAGCTTCACGGGTGAAGCTTTCTTT. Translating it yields CASSFTGEAFF.